This TCR beta chain derives from a study of graft-versus-host responses after intestinal transplantation. Study-level results: Marrow from the recipient contained GvH clones, some of which had appeared first in ileum or blood. Across patients carrying graft-donor T cell macrochimerism, allografts held high graft-versus-host to host-versus-graft clonal ratios. Peak circulating GvH clone levels were associated with early post-transplant HvG declines.

TCRdb's copy holds only in-frame clones and misses some; the assay was immunoSEQ multiplex PCR. The table has approximately 97,000 clones, 90% to 95% seen once. V was pared by 1 base and J by 2 bases, with 10 bases between. CDR1 and CDR2 (germline): SGHTA, FQGTGA. The CDR3 is 15 amino acids. Note on this clone: Antigen unknown.

Material: unstimulated CD4+ T cells sorted from spleen or lymph node cells, obtained before transplant. The TCR sequence derives from a human donor who was the organ donor for an intestinal transplant. The V call is TRBV7-3, the J call TRBJ2-3; D is possibly TRBD2 (5 bases). This CDR3 reads CASSLIGGHTDTQYF. CDR3 coding DNA: TGTGCCAGCAGCTTAATAGGCGGGCACACAGATACGCAGTATTTT.